This T cell receptor (beta chain) stems from a study of OX40 agonist ivuxolimab in advanced cancers. About the study as a whole: Ivuxolimab was a fully human IgG2 agonistic monoclonal antibody targeting the costimulatory receptor OX40 (CD134). Intravenous ivuxolimab was administered to patients every 2 weeks at six dose levels: 0.01, 0.1, 0.3, 1.5, 3 and 10 mg/kg. Among the 52 dose-escalation patients, 19 had hepatocellular carcinoma, roughly 15 melanoma, 9 renal cell carcinoma and 9 head and neck cancer. A male proportion of roughly 80% and a mean age of around 60 years, ranging from roughly 23 to 85, were recorded for the dose-escalation cohort. Prior anti-PD-1, anti-PD-L1 or anti-CTLA-4 therapy was permitted, and checkpoint inhibitors had been received by roughly 42% of dose-escalation patients. Partial responses were achieved by three dose-escalation patients, of whom one had hepatocellular carcinoma and two had cutaneous melanoma. Peripheral TCRbeta sequencing was intended to test whether TCR sequence diversity was altered and clonal T-cell expansion was caused by ivuxolimab. The monotherapy dose-escalation portion (N of about 52 patients) of the phase I ivuxolimab trial is reported in the paper.

The trial excluded patients who had a history of autoimmune disease or were on systemic immunosuppression. In every dose cohort, peripheral blood was drawn for TCR sequencing at baseline, cycle 4 day 1, and cycle 7 day 1. Samples were obtained from an open-label, multicenter, first-in-human phase I dose-escalation trial of ivuxolimab. The trial enrolled adults with locally advanced or metastatic head and neck squamous cell, hepatocellular, melanoma or renal cell carcinoma. Before TCR sequencing, CD4+ and CD8+ T cells were separately sorted from peripheral blood. For sequencing of the TCRbeta CDR3 region, genomic DNA was extracted from the sorted cells. TCRbeta CDR3 regions were sequenced using the immunoSEQ Assay. This is the immuneACCESS table as TCRdb keeps it, with only in-frame sequences that have V and J called. A part of the clones is gone; compared with another copy, unresolved V genes explain less than half, and the rest is unexplained. The sample table contains 98,000 or so clones; only one count was recorded for about 85% of them. Around 0.82% of the sample rests with the top ten.

Study-wide conclusions, independent of this receptor: Which antigens the clonally expanded peripheral T cells were specific for was not determined. In partial responders in the 0.1-3.0 mg/kg groups, normalized peripheral clonal expansion was found to be among the lowest, especially among CD8+ T cells. After ivuxolimab, expanded clones were on average more numerous among CD8+ T cells than among CD4+ T cells. At doses of 0.1 to 3.0 mg/kg, clonal expansion of both CD4+ and CD8+ blood T cells was observed from baseline to week 6. Low levels of normalized T-cell clonal expansion were also shown by some nonresponding patients.

Via the germline V gene, CDR1 is ENHRY and CDR2 SYGVKD. V is cut back by 2 bases and J by 4 bases, with 5 bases in the junction unmatched. The CDR3 measures 17 amino acids from cysteine to phenylalanine. The entry retains the CDR3 DNA only, 51 bases that are in frame from base 1. Note on this clone: Its antigen remains undetermined. Nothing much larger sits one base from this clone, and base qualities are not available.

The receptor comes from an adult with an advanced solid tumor such as melanoma, head and neck, liver or kidney cancer. Recombination connected TRBV10-3 to TRBJ2-6; the central 10 bases match TRBD1. Sequences were derived from CD4+ or CD8+ T cells sorted from blood, sampled in a trial of the OX40 agonist ivuxolimab. The CDR3 reads CAISEDRGPGGANVLTF. Here is the DNA: TGTGCCATCAGTGAGGACAGGGGGCCGGGAGGGGCCAACGTCCTGACTTTC.